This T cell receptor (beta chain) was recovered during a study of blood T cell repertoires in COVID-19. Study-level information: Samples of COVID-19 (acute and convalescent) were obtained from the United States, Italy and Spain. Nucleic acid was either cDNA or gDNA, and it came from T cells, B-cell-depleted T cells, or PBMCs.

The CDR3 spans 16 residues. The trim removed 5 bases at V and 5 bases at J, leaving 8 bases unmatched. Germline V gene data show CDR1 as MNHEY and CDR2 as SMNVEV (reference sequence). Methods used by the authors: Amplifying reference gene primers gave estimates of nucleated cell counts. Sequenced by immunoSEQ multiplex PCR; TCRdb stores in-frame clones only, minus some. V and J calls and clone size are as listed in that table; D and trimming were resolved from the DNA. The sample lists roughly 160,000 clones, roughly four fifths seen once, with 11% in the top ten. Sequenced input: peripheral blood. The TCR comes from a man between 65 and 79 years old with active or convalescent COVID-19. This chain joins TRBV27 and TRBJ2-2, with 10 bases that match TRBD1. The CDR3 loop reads CASSKTGQGRTGELFF. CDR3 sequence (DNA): TGTGCCAGCAGTAAAACGGGACAGGGGAGAACCGGGGAGCTGTTTTTT.